Each of the 25 T cell receptor beta chains below was sequenced from the same sample in a study of blood T cell repertoires in COVID-19. Using immunoSEQ multiplex PCR, the repertoire was profiled, and TCRdb retains in-frame clones only, with some absent. The repertoire consists of about 380,000 clones, with about 87% occurring once and the leading ten covering 1.3%. Material for sequencing was PBMCs or T cells enriched from blood (not recorded which). The receptors come from a young man who had recovered from COVID-19.

The rearrangement joins TRBV11-2 to TRBJ2-3; 8 nucleotides line up with TRBD2. The CDR3 spans 16 residues. After removal of 1 base from V and 0 bases from J, the junction contained 3 bases not matched to a gene. Per the germline V gene, CDR1 is SGHAT and CDR2 is FQNNGV. CDR3 nucleotides: TGTGCCAGCAGCTTAGGTGGGACTAGGAGCACAGATACGCAGTATTTT. It translates to CASSLGGTRSTDTQYF.

The chain uses TRBV7-9 and TRBJ2-3; 7 bases match TRBD1. V was clipped by 4 bases and J by 1 base; unmatched bases: 8. The CDR3 loop spans 16 amino acids. The germline gives CDR1 SEHNR, CDR2 FQNEAQ (reference sequence). The CDR3 DNA is TGTGCCAGCAGCTCTAACAGGGGCGAGGGCACAGATACGCAGTATTTT. The encoded protein is CASSSNRGEGTDTQYF.

J is TRBJ1-5 and V is TRBV2, with D uncertain. Looked up from germline, CDR1 is SNHLY and CDR2 is FYNNEI. The V end lost 4 bases, the J end lost 1 base, and 5 bases lay between the germline ends. This CDR3 has 13 residues. This chain's CDR3 is CASSGQSNQPQHF. Here the CDR3 DNA reads TGTGCCAGCAGTGGTCAGAGCAATCAGCCCCAGCATTTT.

This rearrangement joins TRBV7-8 to TRBJ1-1; TRBD1 agrees at 7 bases. J was trimmed by 3 bases and V by 4 bases; bases with no gene match: 8. There are 15 residues in the CDR3. Germline CDR1 reads SGHVS; CDR2 reads FQNEAQ. The CDR3 spells CASSSTGARDTEAFF. DNA for the CDR3: TGTGCCAGCAGCTCAACAGGGGCCCGTGACACTGAAGCTTTCTTT.

This clone has only a few counts. The gene calls are TRBV7-3 and TRBJ1-2; D is uncertain. Trimming cost V 1 base and J 6 bases, with 15 bases left between them. The CDR3 spans 15 residues. Per germline, CDR1 SGHTA and CDR2 FQGTGA. The CDR3 here is CASSLNGPRGHGYTF. The CDR3 DNA reads as TGTGCCAGCAGCTTAAATGGCCCCCGGGGTCATGGCTACACCTTC.

V is TRBV4-3 and J is TRBJ1-5, with 8 bases fitting TRBD1. V lost 2 bases to trimming and J lost 2 bases; unmatched junction nucleotides: 5. Per the germline V gene, CDR1 is LGHNA and CDR2 is YSLEER. This CDR3 region has 16 residues. The CDR3 region has the DNA TGCGCCAGCAGCCAACAGACAGGGGTCGGCAATCAGCCCCAGCATTTT. This codes for CASSQQTGVGNQPQHF.

The chain uses TRBV7-9 and TRBJ2-1; TRBD2 is a possible D gene (6 bases). The CDR3 totals 16 residues. The germline gives CDR1 SEHNR, CDR2 FQNEAQ (reference sequence). Trimming pared 1 base from V and 1 base from J, leaving 11 bases between. The CDR3 sequence: CASSLGIGRSYNEQFF. The CDR3 DNA reads as TGTGCCAGCAGCTTAGGGATTGGGAGGTCCTACAATGAGCAGTTCTTC.

This clone was recorded only once. V is TRBV9 and J is TRBJ1-1; 7 bases are shared with TRBD1. V shed 3 bases, J shed 4 bases, and the junction held 6 bases outside the gene matches. CDR3 length: 14 residues. Germline V gene data show CDR1 as SGDLS and CDR2 as YYNGEE. The CDR3 bases are TGTGCCAGCAGCGCGTTGACAGGGACCACTGAAGCTTTCTTT. It encodes CASSALTGTTEAFF.

This clone was observed a handful of times. The CDR3 coding sequence is TGTGCCAGCAGCTTTACTAGCGGAAAAGAGACCCAGTACTTC. It encodes CASSFTSGKETQYF. The chain has TRBV5-4 and TRBJ2-5; 8 nucleotides match TRBD2. V was clipped by 2 bases and J by 3 bases; unmatched bases: 3. Germline CDR1 SGHNT, CDR2 YYREEE (reference sequence). The CDR3 is 14 residues long.

The V gene is TRBV28, the J gene TRBJ2-2, with D unclear. Per the germline V gene, CDR1 is MDHEN and CDR2 is SYDVKM. This CDR3 region has 14 residues. With 6 bases removed from V and 9 bases from J, the gap between germline ends came to 17 bases. CDR3 DNA sequence: TGTGCCAGCAGCCTCTCAGAGGTTCCGAGGGAGCTGTTTTTT. This gives the protein CASSLSEVPRELFF.

V gene TRBV12-3 or TRBV12-4 combines with J gene TRBJ1-2; D not certain. CDR3 length: 12 residues. Trimming stripped 6 bases from V and 2 bases from J, with 7 bases between. This chain's CDR3 is CASSPLNYGYTF. CDR3 DNA sequence: TGTGCCAGCAGCCCTCTCAACTATGGCTACACCTTC.

The chain is built from TRBV7-2 and TRBJ1-4; a possible D gene is TRBD1 (6 bases). This CDR3 spans 15 amino acids. V was pared by 5 bases and J by 2 bases, with 12 bases between. CDR1 SGHTA and CDR2 FQGNSA come from the germline V gene. CDR3 sequence: CASSPRTDTNEKLFF. The CDR3 nucleotides read TGTGCCAGCAGCCCTCGGACAGATACTAATGAAAAACTGTTTTTT.

The chain uses TRBV4-3 and TRBJ2-7; D is perhaps TRBD2 (5 bases). From germline, CDR1 is LGHNA and CDR2 YSLEER. V lost 1 base, J lost 1 base, and 11 bases lay in between. This CDR3 spans 15 amino acids. CDR3: CASSQGAWESYEQYF. The CDR3 nucleotides read TGCGCCAGCAGCCAAGGAGCCTGGGAGTCCTACGAGCAGTACTTC.

In its sample, this clone was seen a few times. V gene TRBV19 combines with J gene TRBJ1-5; D might be TRBD1 (6 bases). Trimming shortened V by 3 bases and J by 7 bases, and 16 bases separated the two germline ends. CDR3 length: 15 residues. Germline assignment: CDR1 LNHDA and CDR2 SQIVND (reference sequence). The CDR3 DNA sequence: TGTGCCAGTAGTATCGATTCAGGGGTTGGACAGCCCCAGCATTTT. Its translation: CASSIDSGVGQPQHF.

This clone has a handful of counts. The gene calls are TRBV9 and TRBJ1-1, with D hard to call. This CDR3 comprises 14 residues. Per the germline V gene, CDR1 is SGDLS and CDR2 is YYNGEE. Trimming removed 4 bases from V and 4 bases from J, with 14 bases in between. Here the CDR3 reads CASSPWMAGTEAFF. The CDR3 nucleotides read TGTGCCAGCAGCCCGTGGATGGCGGGCACTGAAGCTTTCTTT.

The J gene is TRBJ1-1, the V gene TRBV2; TRBD1 might be the D (6 bases). The CDR3 totals 13 residues. V was shortened by 7 bases and J by 3 bases, with 12 bases between the two germline ends. Per germline, CDR1 SNHLY and CDR2 FYNNEI. The CDR3 nucleotides read TGTGCCAGCACCCTACAGGGTTACACTGAAGCTTTCTTT. This codes for CASTLQGYTEAFF.

The chain joins TRBV5-1 to TRBJ2-3, with TRBD1 matching over 7 bases. Germline V gene lookup returns CDR1 SGHRS and CDR2 YFSETQ. The V segment lost 0 bases and the J segment 4 bases; nucleotides outside the gene matches: 8. The CDR3 has 16 amino acids. DNA of the CDR3: TGCGCCAGCAGCTTGGGACAGGGAATGTTTGCAGATACGCAGTATTTT. This sequence encodes CASSLGQGMFADTQYF.

The chain couples TRBV25-1 to TRBJ2-3; 7 positions match TRBD1. The CDR3 spans 16 residues. Looked up from germline, CDR1 is MGHDK and CDR2 is SYGVNS. V dropped 1 base and J dropped 1; count of bases not matched to a gene: 5. DNA of the CDR3: TGTGCCAGCAGTGAATGGACCGACAGGGGCACAGATACGCAGTATTTT. As protein: CASSEWTDRGTDTQYF.

The V call is TRBV5-1, the J call TRBJ1-2; TRBD1 matches at 7 bases. The CDR3 consists of 15 residues. Looked up from germline, CDR1 is SGHRS and CDR2 is YFSETQ. V lost 4 bases to trimming and J lost 1 base; unmatched junction nucleotides: 7. The CDR3 spells CASSPGRGDNYGYTF. CDR3 in DNA: TGCGCCAGCAGCCCTGGCAGGGGGGATAACTATGGCTACACCTTC.

About this clone itself: The junction shows a germline mismatch at one end, possibly a read error. This chain connects TRBV12-3 or TRBV12-4 to TRBJ1-2, with 7 nucleotides matching TRBD1. CDR3 length: 13 residues. CDR3 loop: CASSLGTVGGYTF. CDR3 coding DNA: TGTGCCAGCAGCTTAGGGACAGTAGGTGGCTACACCTTC.

This clone was found once. This chain uses TRBV4-1 with TRBJ2-5; a possible D gene is TRBD2 (5 bases). The CDR3 runs 14 residues. V was trimmed by 2 bases and J by 1 base, leaving 8 bases between them. Germline values: CDR1 MGHRA, CDR2 YSYEKL. The CDR3 sequence: CASSQRGGQETQYF. The CDR3 DNA follows: TGCGCCAGCAGCCAACGAGGAGGCCAAGAGACCCAGTACTTC.

The genes are TRBV30 and TRBJ1-2; 7 positions match TRBD1. From germline, CDR1 is GTSNPN and CDR2 SVGIG (reference sequence). The CDR3 is 13 amino acids. The V segment lost 0 bases and the J segment 8 bases; nucleotides outside the gene matches: 6. The CDR3 is CAWSVQLQGGYTF. In DNA, the CDR3 is TGTGCCTGGAGTGTACAGTTACAGGGGGGCTACACCTTC.

The chain joins TRBV5-1 to TRBJ1-4; the D is unclear. The germline CDR1 and CDR2 sequences are SGHRS and YFSETQ. The CDR3 totals 16 residues. V was trimmed by 0 bases and J by 0 bases, leaving 9 bases between them. CDR3 region: CASSLGPGTTNEKLFF. The DNA for the CDR3 is TGCGCCAGCAGCTTGGGGCCCGGGACAACTAATGAAAAACTGTTTTTT.

The chain combines TRBV19 with TRBJ1-5, with 10 bases matching TRBD1. Germline V gene lookup returns CDR1 LNHDA and CDR2 SQIVND (reference sequence). The trim removed 3 bases at V and 6 bases at J, leaving 14 bases unmatched. The CDR3 spans 18 residues. For the CDR3, the DNA is TGTGCCAGTAGTATGGGGAGACAGGGGGCCTTCCTTGGTCAGCCCCAGCATTTT. It codes for CASSMGRQGAFLGQPQHF.

This clone was counted a single time. The genes are TRBV7-2 and TRBJ2-3; a weak D match, TRBD1 (5 bases). Trimming shortened V by 9 bases and J by 2 bases, and 12 bases separated the two germline ends. This CDR3 comprises 13 residues. Germline loops: CDR1 SGHTA, CDR2 FQGNSA. This CDR3 reads CASTTGYTDTQYF. The CDR3 DNA sequence: TGTGCCAGTACAACAGGATACACAGATACGCAGTATTTT.